This TCR beta chain was sequenced in a study of control samples from healthy donors and cancer patients. Here immunoSEQ multiplex PCR was the method, and the copy in TCRdb shows in-frame clones only, minus some. Found here are 100,000 or so clones, roughly 86% of them singletons; the top ten hold about 1.3%. The clonotype originates from a woman between 45 and 60 years old in good health. Sample: blood.

CDR3 bases: TGTGCCAGCAGCCTGGGACAGGGTACTGAAGCTTTCTTT. This sequence encodes CASSLGQGTEAFF. V usage is TRBV7-8 and J usage is TRBJ1-1; 9 bases are shared with TRBD1. V lost 5 bases to trimming and J lost 5 bases; unmatched junction nucleotides: 3. The CDR3 contains 13 residues. The germline gives CDR1 SGHVS, CDR2 FQNEAQ.